Shown below are 24 T cell receptor beta chains from a single sample sequenced in a study of regulatory T cells in long-lasting Graves disease. TCR beta libraries were built with iRepertoire HTBI primers and Arm-PCR of CDR3 regions. One entry per CDR3 protein results from TCRdb running MiXCR on the multiplex PCR reads. The sample lists over 650,000 distinct CDR3 sequences, around 30% occurring once. The time point here: persistent/refractory GD, antithyroid drugs over 5 years with positive TRAb. There was RNA extracted from PBMCs, and the TCR library was made from it. The starting material was peripheral blood mononuclear cells (PBMCs), obtained when the disease was refractory, from a patient treated with antithyroid drugs. The receptors were gathered from a female donor with Graves disease.

The table lists this clonotype with many counts. The chain uses TRBV2 and TRBJ1-5, with D possibly being TRBD1 (5 bases). The CDR3 extends over 15 amino acids. The V gene's germline CDR1 is SNHLY and CDR2 FYNNEI. V gave up 5 bases and J gave up 1 base, with 12 bases separating them. The CDR3 reads CASSLQETSNQPQHF. In DNA form, the CDR3 reads TGTGCCAGCAGTCTACAGGAGACCAGCAATCAGCCCCAGCATTTT. The full variable domain, its missing parts supplied by reference TRBV2 and TRBJ1-5, is EPEVTQTPSHQVTQMGQEVILRCVPISNHLYFYWYRQILGQKVEFLVSFYNNEISEKSEIFDDQFSVERPDGSNFTLKIRSTKLEDSAMYFCASSLQETSNQPQHFGDGTRLSIL.

This clonotype was recorded at least ten times. The DNA of the CDR3 is TGTGCCAGCAGAGCCGGGACAACGTACCAAGAGACCCAGTACTTC. Translating gives CASRAGTTYQETQYF. The gene calls are TRBV6-1 and TRBJ2-5, with a tentative D call TRBD1 (6 bases). Germline V gene lookup returns CDR1 MNHNS and CDR2 SASEGT. This CDR3 is built from 15 residues. Trimming took off 6 bases at V and 0 bases at J, with 14 bases between the two ends.

This clonotype showed up many times. This chain connects TRBV7-3 to TRBJ1-1, with D possibly TRBD1 on 5 matching bases. The CDR3 contains 14 residues. Between the trimmed V and J ends, which lost 1 base and 1 base, there was a span of 7 bases. Germline V gene lookup returns CDR1 SGHTA and CDR2 FQGTGA. This CDR3 reads CASSLRGQNTEAFF. As DNA, the CDR3 is TGTGCCAGCAGCTTAAGGGGCCAGAACACTGAAGCTTTCTTT.

The rearrangement links TRBV2 to TRBJ1-5; no definite D call. CDR1 and CDR2 from the germline V gene are SNHLY and FYNNEI. Trimming pared 7 bases from V and 2 bases from J, leaving 12 bases between. This CDR3 contains 14 residues. CDR3 DNA: TGTGCCAGCACGCCCAGAGTGGGCAATCAGCCCCAGCATTTT. This codes for CASTPRVGNQPQHF. The entire variable domain, with the rest obtained from reference TRBV2 and TRBJ1-5, is as follows: EPEVTQTPSHQVTQMGQEVILRCVPISNHLYFYWYRQILGQKVEFLVSFYNNEISEKSEIFDDQFSVERPDGSNFTLKIRSTKLEDSAMYFCASTPRVGNQPQHFGDGTRLSIL.

This chain links TRBV10-3 with TRBJ2-5, with TRBD1 identical over 8 bases. The CDR3 covers 13 residues. CDR1 is ENHRY and CDR2 is SYGVKD in the germline V gene. V lost 8 bases, J lost 5 bases, and 7 bases stayed unmatched. Here the CDR3 DNA reads TGTGCCATCGGCGGGACAGGCAGGGAGACCCAGTACTTC. Its translation is CAIGGTGRETQYF.

This clonotype was detected a few times. V and J are TRBV2 and TRBJ2-7; tentatively, D is TRBD1 (6 bases). Germline CDR1 reads SNHLY; CDR2 reads FYNNEI. V was shortened by 8 bases and J by 3 bases, with 14 bases between the two germline ends. The CDR3 is made up of 13 amino acids. CDR3 sequence: CASHPGEFYEQYF. The DNA for the CDR3 is TGTGCCAGCCATCCAGGGGAGTTCTACGAGCAGTACTTC.

This clonotype occurred a few times. This chain links TRBV5-5 with TRBJ1-4; D not certain. The CDR3 extends over 15 amino acids. The germline V gene encodes CDR1 SGHKS and CDR2 YYEKEE (reference sequence). Deletions cut 5 bases from V and 5 bases from J, with 16 bases between. The CDR3 here is CASSSAGSANEKLFF. DNA for the CDR3: TGTGCCAGCAGTTCCGCCGGTTCGGCCAATGAAAAACTGTTTTTT. Variable domain in full (rest from reference TRBV5-5 and TRBJ1-4): DAGVTQSPTHLIKTRGQQVTLRCSPISGHKSVSWYQQVLGQGPQFIFQYYEKEERGRGNFPDRFSARQFPNYSSELNVNALLLGDSALYLCASSSAGSANEKLFFGSGTQLSVL.

This clonotype has more than one count but fewer than ten. The rearrangement joins TRBV6-1 to TRBJ1-6; D gene ambiguous. This CDR3 has 13 amino acids. Germline CDR1 MNHNS, CDR2 SASEGT. V lost 5 bases, J lost 5 bases, and 7 bases lay in between. CDR3: CASSQPNNSPLHF. The CDR3 region has the DNA TGTGCCAGCAGTCAACCGAATAATTCACCCCTCCACTTT.

V is TRBV7-9 and J is TRBJ2-7; the match to TRBD1 covers 7 bases. Unmatched junction bases numbered 6, after V lost 2 bases and J lost 2 bases. Germline V gene lookup returns CDR1 SEHNR and CDR2 FQNEAQ (reference sequence). The CDR3 is made up of 15 amino acids. The CDR3 region has the DNA TGTGCCAGCAGCTTAAAAGGGACAGCCACCTACGAGCAGTACTTC. Amino acid sequence: CASSLKGTATYEQYF. Based on the CDR3 plus reference TRBV7-9 and TRBJ2-7, the full variable domain is DTGVSQNPRHKITKRGQNVTFRCDPISEHNRLYWYRQTLGQGPEFLTYFQNEAQLEKSRLLSDRFSAERPKGSFSTLEIQRTEQGDSAMYLCASSLKGTATYEQYFGPGTRLTVT.

V and J are TRBV19 and TRBJ2-7; 10 bases agree with TRBD2. Germline V CDR1 and CDR2: LNHDA, SQIVND (reference sequence). With 5 bases clipped from V and 6 bases from J, the junction kept 10 bases outside the gene matches. CDR3 length equals 15 residues. The CDR3: CASSLGLAEFGEQYF. The CDR3 nucleotides are TGTGCCAGTAGTCTCGGACTAGCGGAATTCGGCGAGCAGTACTTC.

The chain recombines TRBV18 with TRBJ2-1; tentative D call: TRBD2 (6 bases). The CDR3 extends over 15 amino acids. Trimming removed 4 bases from V and 5 bases from J, with 15 bases in between. Per germline, CDR1 KGHSH and CDR2 LQKENI. The CDR3 DNA reads TGTGCCAGCTCACGCGGGGCTAGCCCTAACAATGAGCAGTTCTTC. Protein product: CASSRGASPNNEQFF.

This chain uses TRBV5-6 with TRBJ1-1; possible D gene TRBD1, 6 bases. Germline V lookup: CDR1 SGHDT, CDR2 YYEEEE. Trimming stripped 0 bases from V and 5 bases from J, with 20 bases between. There are 17 residues in the CDR3. CDR3 sequence (DNA): TGTGCCAGCAGCTTGGCGGGCCGGGGGCGAGTGGTTACTGAAGCTTTCTTT. Amino acid sequence: CASSLAGRGRVVTEAFF.

The V and J genes are TRBV5-1 and TRBJ1-2; 12 nucleotides agree with TRBD1. The CDR3 extends over 15 amino acids. The V gene end was trimmed by 3 bases and the J gene end by 8 bases; junction bases not matched to a gene: 8. Germline V lookup: CDR1 SGHRS, CDR2 YFSETQ. CDR3 loop: CASSWSGTGGIGYTF. The CDR3 coding sequence is TGCGCCAGCAGCTGGTCCGGGACAGGGGGCATCGGCTACACCTTC.

The chain employs TRBV20-1 and TRBJ1-5; 7 bases match TRBD1. Germline V CDR1 and CDR2: DFQATT, SNEGSKA (reference sequence). The CDR3 sequence is 15 residues long. V lost 4 bases to trimming and J lost 3 bases; unmatched junction nucleotides: 9. The CDR3 DNA follows: TGCAGTGCTAACCGGGACAGTCGTTCCAATCAGCCCCAGCATTTT. It translates to CSANRDSRSNQPQHF.

This clonotype has just a few counts. A much larger clone differs from this one at a single base, so this may be a read error. The CDR3 coding sequence is TGTGCCAGCAGTCGAGGACTAGCGGGAACGAACACCGGGGAGCTGTTTTTT. It yields the protein CASSRGLAGTNTGELFF. The V gene is TRBV7-9, the J gene TRBJ2-2, with 12 bases lining up with TRBD2. The V gene's germline CDR1 is SEHNR and CDR2 FQNEAQ (reference sequence). This CDR3 is built from 17 residues. V lost 6 bases, J lost 0 bases, and 5 bases stayed unmatched.

This chain links TRBV27 with TRBJ1-5; D unresolved. Germline CDR1 reads MNHEY; CDR2 reads SMNVEV (reference sequence). The germline V and J ends were trimmed by 8 bases and 4 bases, with 12 bases remaining between them. This CDR3 comprises 13 residues. The CDR3 region has the DNA TGTGCCAGCGGGGTCTTACCTAATCAGCCCCAGCATTTT. Amino acids: CASGVLPNQPQHF.

This clonotype was seen a few times. The gene calls are TRBV2 and TRBJ1-1, with a possible D match to TRBD1 (5 bases). Germline CDR1 is SNHLY and CDR2 is FYNNEI. The V end was cut by 5 bases, the J end by 0 bases, with 10 bases between. The CDR3 is 14 amino acids. CDR3 sequence (DNA): TGTGCCAGCAGTAAGGGGCCTATGAACACTGAAGCTTTCTTT. Protein sequence: CASSKGPMNTEAFF.

The table lists this clonotype with a few counts. The V call is TRBV12-3 or TRBV12-4, the J call TRBJ2-7; 7 bases align to TRBD1. The CDR3 is 12 residues long. The trim removed 5 bases at V and 12 bases at J, leaving 10 bases unmatched. This CDR3 is CASSESAGGPYF. The CDR3 bases are TGTGCCAGCAGTGAATCGGCAGGGGGTCCGTACTTC.

This clonotype was counted a single time. The chain is built from TRBV6-1 and TRBJ1-6; a possible D gene is TRBD1 (5 bases). Looked up from germline, CDR1 is MNHNS and CDR2 is SASEGT. The length of the CDR3 is 15 residues. Deletions cut 5 bases from V and 5 bases from J, with 13 bases between. CDR3 in amino acids: CASSTTRENNSPLHF. The CDR3, as DNA: TGTGCCAGCAGTACCACCAGGGAAAATAATTCACCCCTCCACTTT.

In its sample, this clonotype was seen a few times. The gene calls are TRBV29-1 and TRBJ1-5, with TRBD1 matching over 8 bases. The CDR3 has 13 residues. Germline CDR1 SQVTM, CDR2 ANQGSEA. With 4 bases clipped from V and 5 bases from J, the junction kept 4 bases outside the gene matches. CDR3 sequence reads: CSVGTGIDQPQHF. The CDR3 DNA is TGCAGCGTTGGGACAGGGATTGATCAGCCCCAGCATTTT.

This rearrangement joins TRBV6-1 to TRBJ1-5; D not certain. Germline V gene lookup returns CDR1 MNHNS and CDR2 SASEGT. Trimming left V 8 bases short and J 2 bases short, with 19 bases between. CDR3 length: 16 amino acids. CDR3 in DNA: TGTGCCAGCTGGCCAGCAGAAGGATGGGGCAATCAGCCCCAGCATTTT. It encodes CASWPAEGWGNQPQHF.

This clonotype was seen ten or more times. The chain combines TRBV6-1 with TRBJ1-2; 9 bases fit TRBD1. Germline V gene lookup returns CDR1 MNHNS and CDR2 SASEGT. CDR3 size: 13 residues. V shed 6 bases and J 3 bases; nucleotides not matched to a gene: 2. CDR3 region: CASRWTGDYGYTF. CDR3 DNA sequence: TGTGCCAGCAGATGGACAGGGGACTATGGCTACACCTTC.

The chain joins TRBV30 to TRBJ2-7; 11 bases agree with TRBD2. Trimming cost V 2 bases and J 4 bases; bases outside gene matches: 4. The CDR3 sequence is 14 residues long. Germline loops: CDR1 GTSNPN, CDR2 SVGIG (reference sequence). In DNA form, the CDR3 reads TGTGCCTGGAGTTACACTAGCGGGAGTTACGAGCAGTACTTC. Protein sequence: CAWSYTSGSYEQYF.

The genes are TRBV19 and TRBJ2-7, with a possible D match to TRBD1 (5 bases). Trimming took off 3 bases at V and 2 bases at J, with 14 bases between the two ends. The germline V gene encodes CDR1 LNHDA and CDR2 SQIVND (reference sequence). The CDR3 extends over 15 amino acids. The CDR3 protein is CASSISLGLTYEQYF. CDR3 nucleotide sequence: TGTGCCAGTAGTATCTCTTTGGGGCTCACCTACGAGCAGTACTTC. Supplemented by reference TRBV19 and TRBJ2-7, the full variable domain reads DGGITQSPKYLFRKEGQNVTLSCEQNLNHDAMYWYRQDPGQGLRLIYYSQIVNDFQKGDIAEGYSVSREKKESFPLTVTSAQKNPTAFYLCASSISLGLTYEQYFGPGTRLTVT.